This TCR beta chain was obtained from a study of cytomegalovirus exposure and HLA in healthy donors. Researchers ran the PCR with 60 Vbeta and 13 Jbeta primers. Here immunoSEQ multiplex PCR was the method, and the copy in TCRdb shows in-frame clones only, minus some. The sample has some 130,000 clones; about three quarters are singletons. This CDR3 region has 12 residues. The germline V gene has CDR1 LNHDA and CDR2 SQIVND (reference sequence). The germline V and J ends were trimmed by 6 bases and 5 bases, with 10 bases remaining between them. A remark on this clone: The antigen is unknown.

Notes on the study in general: It was assumed in the presence/absence analyses that sequencing depth was roughly uniform across donors.

The rearrangement uses TRBV19 and TRBJ2-5, with TRBD2 as a possible D gene (7 bases). This TCR derives from a woman aged 18-29 years in good health and CMV-seronegative. The sequenced sample was PBMCs. CDR3 in amino acids: CASRQGGETQYF. DNA for the CDR3: TGTGCCAGTAGACAGGGAGGGGAGACCCAGTACTTC.